This entry features one TCR beta chain sequence. A junction boundary mismatches the germline segment, possibly from a read error. This record comes from a study of neurological immune-mediated disorders. Synthesis of cDNA was performed by 5'RACE using 10-nucleotide random UMIs. One entry per CDR3 protein results from TCRdb running MiXCR on the 5' RACE reads. The sample contains tens of thousands of distinct CDR3 sequences, roughly an eighth of which appear only once. Germline assignment: CDR1 MNHEY and CDR2 SVGAGI. The CDR3 has 16 amino acids. Time point in this sample: longitudinal time-point 1 (baseline). The unsorted libraries had their origin in 2 million PBMCs stored at -80 C.

The sequence derives from a female donor with HTLV-1-associated myelopathy (HAM/TSP). The chain combines TRBV6-5 with TRBJ2-1; D unclear. Sequenced sample: PBMCs. The CDR3 DNA sequence: TGTGACAGCAGTTACCACGTCCCGAGCTCCTACAATGAGCAGTTCTTC. Protein: CDSSYHVPSSYNEQFF.